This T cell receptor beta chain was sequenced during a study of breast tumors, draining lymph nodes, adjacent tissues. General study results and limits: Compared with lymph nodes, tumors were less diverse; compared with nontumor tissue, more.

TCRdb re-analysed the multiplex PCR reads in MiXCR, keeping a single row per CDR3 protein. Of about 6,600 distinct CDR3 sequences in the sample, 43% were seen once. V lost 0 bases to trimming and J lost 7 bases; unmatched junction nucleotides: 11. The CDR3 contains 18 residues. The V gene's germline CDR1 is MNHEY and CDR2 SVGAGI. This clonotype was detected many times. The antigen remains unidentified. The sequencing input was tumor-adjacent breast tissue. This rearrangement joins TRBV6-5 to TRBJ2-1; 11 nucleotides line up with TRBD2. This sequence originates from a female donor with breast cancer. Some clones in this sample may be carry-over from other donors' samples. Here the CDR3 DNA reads TGTGCCAGCAGTTACTCGAAGCTAGCGGGAGGAGTAAAAAATGAGCAGTTCTTC. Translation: CASSYSKLAGGVKNEQFF.